This TCR beta chain derives from a study of OX40 agonist ivuxolimab in advanced cancers. Turning to the study itself: Patients were treated with intravenous ivuxolimab, dosed at 0.01 to 10 mg/kg and infused every 2 weeks. Treatment received earlier with anti-PD-1, anti-PD-L1 or anti-CTLA-4 agents was allowed, and under 50% had some. Study observations and caveats: There were, on average, more expanded clones in CD8+ T cells than in CD4+.

Clones were sequenced by immunoSEQ multiplex PCR, and TCRdb holds only the in-frame ones, with some missing. The sample includes tens of thousands of clones, 83% of them seen just once. Autoimmune disease history or systemic immunosuppression excluded patients. The length of the CDR3 is 14 residues. V was trimmed by 5 bases and J by 1 base, leaving 10 bases between them. Per germline, CDR1 MNHNY and CDR2 SVGAGI (reference sequence). Concerning this clone itself: Antigen: not known.

The input for sequencing was CD4+ or CD8+ T cells sorted from blood, taken in a trial of the OX40 agonist ivuxolimab. The chain links TRBV6-6 to TRBJ2-3, with D possibly matching TRBD2 (6 bases). The receptor was isolated from an adult with an advanced solid tumor such as melanoma, head and neck, liver or kidney cancer. CDR3 protein: CASSPSGRTDTQYF. The CDR3 region has the DNA TGTGCCAGCAGTCCGAGCGGGCGCACAGATACGCAGTATTTT.